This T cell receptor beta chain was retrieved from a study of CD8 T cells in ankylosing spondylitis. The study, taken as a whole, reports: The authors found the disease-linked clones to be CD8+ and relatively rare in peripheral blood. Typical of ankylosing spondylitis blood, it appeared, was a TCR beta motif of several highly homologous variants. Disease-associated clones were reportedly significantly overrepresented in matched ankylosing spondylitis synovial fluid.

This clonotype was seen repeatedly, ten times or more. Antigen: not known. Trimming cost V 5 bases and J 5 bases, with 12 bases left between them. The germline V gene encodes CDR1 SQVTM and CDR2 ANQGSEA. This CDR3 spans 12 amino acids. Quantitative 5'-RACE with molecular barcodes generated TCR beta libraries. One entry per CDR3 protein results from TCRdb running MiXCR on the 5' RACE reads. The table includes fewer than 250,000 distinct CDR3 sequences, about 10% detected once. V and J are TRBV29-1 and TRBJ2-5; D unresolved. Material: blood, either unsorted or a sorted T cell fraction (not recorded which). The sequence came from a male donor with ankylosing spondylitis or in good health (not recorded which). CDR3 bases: TGCAGCGTTTTTTGGGATCACGAGACCCAGTACTTC. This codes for CSVFWDHETQYF.